This TCR beta chain was sequenced in a study of post-analysis software for immune sequencing data (dated by TCRdb to about 2015). Study-level background: Recorded disease courses included relapsing-remitting, secondary progressive and progressive-relapsing multiple sclerosis, with some patients lacking subtype annotation. Patient repertoires were compared against about twelve previously published healthy control repertoires from donors aged roughly 6 to 25 years. A subset of samples was prepared in parallel using single-end sample barcoding, then pooled and co-amplified after Illumina adapter ligation.

The protocol used for the library was PCR. This sample was sequenced with an Illumina HiSeq 2500. Unique molecular identifiers were incorporated into TCR beta cDNA libraries to reduce PCR and sequencing biases. Per 1 to 10 million input T cells, approximately 500,000 cDNA molecules were obtained, such that each molecule approximated one T cell. The same protocol used for the earlier healthy control dataset was applied to prepare and sequence the patient libraries. Within a given batch, samples were prepared together, multiplexed and sequenced on the same HiSeq lane. Per the source publication's procedure: MIGEC was used to process the raw barcoded reads, and molecular identifier groups with only a single read were discarded before consensus assembly and CDR3 extraction. Clonotype tables were post-analysed with VDJtools, and diversity was normalized by down-sampling all datasets to the smallest sample size. To correct batch-related cross-sample contamination, repertoire overlap clustering matched CDR3 amino acid sequences but not nucleotide sequences. Clones were called with MiXCR by TCRdb after fastp trimmed the public reads at Q25, and only in-frame beta chains were retained. Each entry is one CDR3 protein sequence, shown with its most common DNA and genes. These V and J calls are TCRdb output, not the study's own analysis. The table for this sample lists 700,000 to 800,000 distinct CDR3 sequences; 25% to 30% of them were counted only once. Jointly, the top ten make up 0.56% of the sample.

TCR beta repertoires were profiled from peripheral blood of some 13 young patients with multiple sclerosis to demonstrate the VDJtools post-analysis software. Multiple sclerosis patients were children and adolescents aged about 6 to 16 years. Paper-wide results and their limitations: The multiple sclerosis patient group was slightly younger than the control group. Normalized Chao1 diversity was significantly lower in multiple sclerosis patients than controls, suggesting substantial peripheral T-cell clonal expansion. Strong co-clustering of samples prepared in the same batch was shown by direct clustering with F measure, prompting a batch-effect correction. Four to six TRBV segments, including TRBV5-6, TRBV5-1 and TRBV20-1, were significantly more frequent in patients than controls.

This clonotype was counted between two and nine times. Its antigen is currently not known. No much larger clone is present one base from it, and per-base qualities are unavailable. From a lookup of the germline V gene (reference sequence), CDR1 and CDR2 are DFQATT and SNEGSKA. Reading from cysteine to phenylalanine, the CDR3 counts 15 amino acids. Only the CDR3 part of the read is kept: 45 bases, read in frame from the first base. Ends trimmed: V by 0 bases, J by 3 bases; bases unmatched to a gene: 5. Source material: blood. Here the chain combines TRBV20-1 and TRBJ2-7; 10 middle bases align to TRBD2. This TCR was sampled from a girl aged 10 to 17 with multiple sclerosis. The nucleotide sequence is TGCAGTGCTAGAGACCCTAGCGGGAGTCTCTACGAGCAGTACTTC. This is translated as CSARDPSGSLYEQYF.